The TCR beta chain described here comes from a study of tumor and adjacent non-tumor tissue in lung cancer. Study-wide findings and caveats: Tumor TCR diversity, when higher, was linked to shorter survival. Compared with tumor, normal lung showed significantly lower TCR diversity. In normal lung, the top 100 clones were significantly more dominant than in tumor.

Germline V gives CDR1 SGHNT, CDR2 YENEEA. This CDR3 contains 16 residues. The template was RNA from unsorted bulk tissue. Distant lung tissue was collected more than 3 cm away from the tumor edge. Between August and November 2014, newly diagnosed, chemotherapy-naive lung cancer patients underwent thoracic surgery in China. A modified ARM-PCR protocol with three rounds of nested PCR amplified TCRbeta. One entry per CDR3 protein, called by TCRdb with MiXCR from the multiplex PCR reads. In the table there are some 97,000 distinct CDR3 sequences, roughly 60% of which are singletons. Notes on this clonotype: What it binds is not known. One end of the junction does not line up with germline, which may come from a read error.

Material: distant non-tumor lung tissue. The V gene is TRBV11-3, the J gene TRBJ2-3, with D possibly called TRBD1 or TRBD2 (5 bases each). The receptor was derived from a young man with non-small cell lung cancer. CDR3 region: CTSSSGEGKPTYTQYF. The DNA for the CDR3 is TGTACCAGCAGCTCAGGAGAGGGGAAGCCGACGTATACACAGTATTTT.